These 31 T cell receptor beta chains were all obtained from the same sample, sequenced in a study of shared clonotypes between healthy human individuals. Method: immunoSEQ multiplex PCR; TCRdb's copy keeps in-frame clones and lacks some. Among about 110,000 clones listed, 68% were seen once. The sequencing input was memory CD8+ T cells sorted from blood. Described subset: CD45RO+ cells pooled with CCR7-negative TemRA cells. These receptors all stem from a woman between 25 and 40 years old in good health.

The V call is TRBV7-2, the J call TRBJ2-7; TRBD2 aligns across 10 bases. Germline assignment: CDR1 SGHTA and CDR2 FQGNSA. Trimming at V came to 2 bases and at J to 3 bases, leaving 10 bases not matched to a gene. The CDR3 runs to 17 residues. In nucleotides, the CDR3 is TGTGCCAGCAGCTTACGGCCACATAGCGGGAGGTTCTACGAGCAGTACTTC. Translating it yields CASSLRPHSGRFYEQYF. Together with reference TRBV7-2 and TRBJ2-7, the CDR3 gives the full variable domain: GAGVSQSPSNKVTEKGKDVELRCDPISGHTALYWYRQSLGQGLEFLIYFQGNSAPDKSGLPSDRFSAERTGGSVSTLTIQRTQQEDSAVYLCASSLRPHSGRFYEQYFGPGTRLTVT.

This clone appeared once. The rearrangement uses TRBV27 and TRBJ1-5, with 10 bases lining up with TRBD1. CDR3 length equals 17 residues. Trimming cost V 5 bases and J 7 bases; bases outside gene matches: 14. Germline V CDR1 and CDR2: MNHEY, SMNVEV (reference sequence). The CDR3 is CASSLSWGQGMGQPQHF. The CDR3 nucleotides read TGTGCCAGCAGTCTCTCTTGGGGACAGGGGATGGGGCAGCCCCAGCATTTT.

The chain uses TRBV5-4 and TRBJ2-7; D might be TRBD2 (6 bases). Germline lookup yields CDR1 SGHNT and CDR2 YYREEE (reference sequence). The CDR3 is 15 amino acids. V lost 2 bases to trimming and J lost 7 bases, with 19 bases between them. The CDR3 DNA reads as TGTGCCAGCAGCTTCCTCCGGCGGGGCAAGAGGGAGCAGTACTTC. This codes for CASSFLRRGKREQYF.

There are a few counts of this clone. In DNA form, the CDR3 reads TGCAGCGTCTCACAGGGGGCCACCTACGAGCAGTACTTC. This encodes CSVSQGATYEQYF. This rearrangement joins TRBV29-1 to TRBJ2-7; 9 bases are shared with TRBD1. The length of the CDR3 is 13 residues. Germline assignment: CDR1 SQVTM and CDR2 ANQGSEA. Trimming cost V 6 bases and J 2 bases; bases outside gene matches: 5.

This clone was picked up many times. The chain uses TRBV25-1 and TRBJ2-5; the match to TRBD2 covers 9 bases. The assigned J gene may be wrong: the sequence end matches TRBJ2-7 better. The CDR3 covers 17 residues. CDR1 and CDR2 from the germline V gene are MGHDK and SYGVNS. The CDR3 region is CASSESGLAGFSYEQYF. CDR3 nucleotide sequence: TGTGCCAGCAGTGAATCCGGCCTAGCGGGGTTCTCCTACGAGCAGTACTTC.

This clone was detected many times. The V and J genes are TRBV7-2 and TRBJ2-7; 7 bases agree with TRBD2. The length of the CDR3 is 16 residues. The germline gives CDR1 SGHTA, CDR2 FQGNSA. V gave up 3 bases and J gave up 2 bases; unmatched junction bases: 10. Here the CDR3 reads CASSFEGGIETYEQYF. The CDR3 DNA reads as TGTGCCAGCAGCTTCGAGGGAGGGATTGAGACCTACGAGCAGTACTTC.

This clone is a singleton in its sample. CDR3 sequence (DNA): TGTGCCAGCAGCACAACAGGGGTTGAGCAGTTCTTC. It codes for CASSTTGVEQFF. The gene calls are TRBV7-9 and TRBJ2-1; TRBD1 matches at 7 bases. Germline V gives CDR1 SEHNR, CDR2 FQNEAQ (reference sequence). This CDR3 has 12 residues. V gave up 5 bases and J gave up 9 bases; unmatched junction bases: 4.

The rearrangement links TRBV10-2 to TRBJ2-2; 8 bases align to TRBD1. V was clipped by 3 bases and J by 7 bases; unmatched bases: 4. Germline CDR1 is WSHSY and CDR2 is SAAADI. This CDR3 comprises 14 residues. The CDR3 here is CASSENRGDGELFF. CDR3 bases: TGCGCCAGCAGTGAAAACAGGGGGGACGGGGAGCTGTTTTTT.

This clone has more than one count but fewer than ten. The chain employs TRBV6-5 and TRBJ1-2; no reliable D call. The germline V gene encodes CDR1 MNHEY and CDR2 SVGAGI. The CDR3 runs 16 residues. Between the trimmed V and J ends, which lost 0 bases and 8 bases, there was a span of 19 bases. CDR3 sequence: CASSYSSEGTTSGYTF. DNA of the CDR3: TGTGCCAGCAGTTACTCATCGGAGGGTACCACCTCAGGCTACACCTTC.

The CDR3 loop is CSALEGVNQPQHF. The DNA for the CDR3 is TGCAGCGCCCTCGAGGGGGTCAATCAGCCCCAGCATTTT. V and J are TRBV29-1 and TRBJ1-5; D possibly corresponds to TRBD1 (6 bases). CDR3 length: 13 amino acids. The V and J ends lost 7 bases and 3 bases respectively, with 13 bases between them. Per germline, CDR1 SQVTM and CDR2 ANQGSEA.

V and J are TRBV5-3 and TRBJ1-1; D uncertain. TRBV5-3 is labeled an ORF, and its function is uncertain. Trimming cost V 0 bases and J 8 bases, with 11 bases left between them. The CDR3 has 13 residues. The DNA for the CDR3 is TGTGCCAGAAGCTTGGCGGGTATTCCGGAAGCTTTCTTT. Its protein product is CARSLAGIPEAFF.

V is TRBV5-8 and J is TRBJ2-7; D not resolved. CDR3 length: 14 amino acids. Germline V gives CDR1 SGHTS, CDR2 YDEGEE. The V end was cut by 0 bases, the J end by 0 bases, with 7 bases between. CDR3 in amino acids: CASSLGQVSYEQYF. CDR3 coding DNA: TGTGCCAGCAGCTTGGGGCAGGTCTCCTACGAGCAGTACTTC.

The rearrangement joins TRBV27 to TRBJ2-7, with 8 bases identical to TRBD1. V lost 8 bases to trimming and J lost 3 bases; unmatched junction nucleotides: 9. Germline V gives CDR1 MNHEY, CDR2 SMNVEV (reference sequence). The CDR3 loop spans 14 amino acids. The CDR3 here is CASGYYGQGYEQYF. The CDR3 nucleotides read TGTGCCAGCGGTTATTACGGACAGGGCTACGAGCAGTACTTC.

This clone was picked up many times. This chain links TRBV2 with TRBJ2-7; maybe TRBD2 (6 bases). Trimming took off 6 bases at V and 2 bases at J, with 11 bases between the two ends. The CDR3 runs to 13 residues. The germline gives CDR1 SNHLY, CDR2 FYNNEI. CDR3 amino acids: CASRTSIAYEQYF. CDR3 DNA: TGTGCCAGCAGGACTAGTATAGCCTACGAGCAGTACTTC. Based on the CDR3 plus reference TRBV2 and TRBJ2-7, the full variable domain is EPEVTQTPSHQVTQMGQEVILRCVPISNHLYFYWYRQILGQKVEFLVSFYNNEISEKSEIFDDQFSVERPDGSNFTLKIRSTKLEDSAMYFCASRTSIAYEQYFGPGTRLTVT.

This clone was observed at least ten times. The CDR3 spells CASSEELGGGYQPQHF. The CDR3 DNA follows: TGTGCCAGCAGTGAAGAATTGGGGGGAGGGTATCAGCCCCAGCATTTT. The chain links TRBV6-1 to TRBJ1-5; the D gene is possibly TRBD1 (5 bases). V was clipped by 1 base and J by 5 bases, with 15 bases between them. The CDR3 loop spans 16 amino acids. The V gene's germline CDR1 is MNHNS and CDR2 SASEGT.

The V and J genes are TRBV7-9 and TRBJ2-1; 7 positions agree with TRBD1. Losses at the gene ends were 5 bases for V and 4 bases for J; bases not matched to a gene: 11. The CDR3 is made up of 16 amino acids. Germline assignment: CDR1 SEHNR and CDR2 FQNEAQ (reference sequence). CDR3 protein: CASSPSDRGRYNEQFF. The CDR3 nucleotides are TGTGCCAGCAGCCCCTCTGATAGGGGGCGATACAATGAGCAGTTCTTC.

On this clone itself: Other DNA sequences within the sample encode an identical CDR3. The chain recombines TRBV7-9 with TRBJ2-7; unclear D gene. With 5 bases removed from V and 2 bases from J, the gap between germline ends came to 7 bases. The CDR3 loop spans 12 amino acids. CDR1 SEHNR and CDR2 FQNEAQ come from the germline V gene (reference sequence). The CDR3 reads CASSPTTYEQYF. CDR3 DNA sequence: TGTGCCAGCAGCCCTACAACCTACGAGCAGTACTTC.

The chain joins TRBV4-1 to TRBJ2-7; D is undetermined. The CDR3 totals 15 residues. Germline CDR1 MGHRA, CDR2 YSYEKL. V was pared by 0 bases and J by 4 bases, with 13 bases between. As DNA, the CDR3 is TGCGCCAGCAGCCAAGATTGGGGTTTCTGGTACGAGCAGTACTTC. Amino acid sequence: CASSQDWGFWYEQYF.

This clone has a single count. The V call is TRBV5-4, the J call TRBJ2-7; the match to TRBD1 covers 7 bases. The CDR3 length is 14 residues. Germline trimming cut 4 bases from V and 0 bases from J; bases unmatched to any gene: 4. Germline V gives CDR1 SGHNT, CDR2 YYREEE (reference sequence). The CDR3: CASSHRDSSYEQYF. The CDR3 nucleotides read TGTGCCAGCAGCCACCGGGACAGCTCCTACGAGCAGTACTTC.

This clone was picked up one time. V gene TRBV7-9 combines with J gene TRBJ2-7; 7 bases map to TRBD2. V gave up 7 bases and J gave up 6 bases; unmatched junction bases: 9. In germline, CDR1 is SEHNR, CDR2 FQNEAQ (reference sequence). There are 13 residues in the CDR3. CDR3 sequence: CASTSLGRGEQYF. CDR3 sequence (DNA): TGTGCCAGCACCTCCCTGGGGAGGGGCGAGCAGTACTTC.

The rearrangement links TRBV7-6 to TRBJ2-3; D is unresolved. V was trimmed by 4 bases and J by 0 bases, leaving 11 bases between them. Germline-derived CDR1 and CDR2 are SGHVS and FNYEAQ. This CDR3 has 15 residues. This CDR3 reads CASSSLQLSTDTQYF. For the CDR3, the DNA is TGTGCCAGCAGCTCGCTACAGCTTAGCACAGATACGCAGTATTTT.

V usage is TRBV27 and J usage is TRBJ1-5, with 12 bases that match TRBD1. The CDR3 is made up of 15 amino acids. Germline values: CDR1 MNHEY, CDR2 SMNVEV (reference sequence). Germline trimming cut 3 bases from V and 5 bases from J; bases unmatched to any gene: 2. CDR3 region: CASSFGTGGDQPQHF. The CDR3 DNA reads TGTGCCAGCAGTTTCGGGACAGGGGGCGATCAGCCCCAGCATTTT.

The V gene is TRBV7-8, the J gene TRBJ2-2; D uncertain. V was clipped by 3 bases and J by 4 bases, with 6 bases between them. The germline V gene encodes CDR1 SGHVS and CDR2 FQNEAQ. The CDR3 runs 13 residues. CDR3 bases: TGTGCCAGCAGCTTGTCCCCCACCGGGGAGCTGTTTTTT. Its protein product is CASSLSPTGELFF. The whole variable domain, remainder taken from reference TRBV7-8 and TRBJ2-2, is GAGVSQSPRYKVAKRGQDVALRCDPISGHVSLFWYQQALGQGPEFLTYFQNEAQLDKSGLPSDRFFAERPEGSVSTLKIQRTQQEDSAVYLCASSLSPTGELFFGEGSRLTVL.

The chain is built from TRBV6-4 and TRBJ1-1; D is uncertain. V lost 2 bases, J lost 1 base, and 20 bases lay in between. CDR3 length: 18 amino acids. Germline assignment: CDR1 MRHNA and CDR2 SNTAGT. DNA for the CDR3: TGTGCCAGCAGTGACCCCCCATTCCTCTGGCGGCGGAACACTGAAGCTTTCTTT. Amino acid sequence: CASSDPPFLWRRNTEAFF.

This clone turned up a few times. This rearrangement joins TRBV9 to TRBJ2-3, with 9 bases identical to TRBD2. The CDR3 totals 17 residues. The V gene's germline CDR1 is SGDLS and CDR2 YYNGEE. The J segment lost 4 bases and the V segment lost 0 bases, leaving 9 bases of the junction unmatched. The CDR3 DNA follows: TGTGCCAGCAGCGTAGAAGCTAGCGGGATGGCATCAGATACGCAGTATTTT. It codes for CASSVEASGMASDTQYF.

This clone was seen more than once but under ten times. The chain joins TRBV13 to TRBJ2-7; the D gene is possibly TRBD1 (7 bases). Trimming pared 6 bases from V and 3 bases from J, leaving 15 bases between. The CDR3 covers 14 residues. Germline CDR1 and CDR2: PRHDT and FYEKMQ (reference sequence). For the CDR3, the DNA is TGTGCCAGCAGACGCAGGGGGGCCAACTACGAGCAGTACTTC. This translates into CASRRRGANYEQYF.

This clone has at least ten counts. Other DNA sequences in this sample translate to the same CDR3. The V call is TRBV7-2, the J call TRBJ2-7; D not certain. The CDR3 has 14 residues. Per germline, CDR1 SGHTA and CDR2 FQGNSA. V lost 1 base, J lost 3 bases, and 10 bases lay in between. The CDR3 nucleotides read TGTGCCAGCAGCTTAGGTAGGGAAGGCTACGAGCAGTACTTC. This translates into CASSLGREGYEQYF. The whole variable domain, remainder taken from reference TRBV7-2 and TRBJ2-7, is GAGVSQSPSNKVTEKGKDVELRCDPISGHTALYWYRQSLGQGLEFLIYFQGNSAPDKSGLPSDRFSAERTGGSVSTLTIQRTQQEDSAVYLCASSLGREGYEQYFGPGTRLTVT.

This chain joins TRBV29-1 and TRBJ2-7; possibly TRBD2 for D (6 bases). The V and J ends lost 4 bases and 4 bases respectively, with 8 bases between them. This CDR3 region has 11 residues. Germline values: CDR1 SQVTM, CDR2 ANQGSEA. The CDR3 loop reads CSVGRGYEQYF. The CDR3 nucleotides are TGCAGCGTTGGGAGGGGATACGAGCAGTACTTC.

The rearrangement joins TRBV29-1 to TRBJ1-2; D ambiguous. The CDR3 is made up of 14 amino acids. From germline, CDR1 is SQVTM and CDR2 ANQGSEA. Trimming removed 7 bases from V and 0 bases from J, with 15 bases in between. The CDR3 loop is CSAEPRLTNYGYTF. The CDR3 region has the DNA TGCAGCGCAGAGCCGCGACTGACTAACTATGGCTACACCTTC.

V gene TRBV7-6 combines with J gene TRBJ1-1; D gene uncertain. The V and J ends lost 0 bases and 1 base respectively, with 3 bases between them. Germline V CDR1 and CDR2: SGHVS, FNYEAQ. This CDR3 comprises 13 residues. The CDR3 DNA follows: TGTGCCAGCAGCTTAGCCGGGAACACTGAAGCTTTCTTT. This gives the protein CASSLAGNTEAFF. Full variable domain (outside the CDR3, taken from reference TRBV7-6 and TRBJ1-1): GAGVSQSPRYKVTKRGQDVALRCDPISGHVSLYWYRQALGQGPEFLTYFNYEAQQDKSGLPNDRFSAERPEGSISTLTIQRTEQRDSAMYRCASSLAGNTEAFFGQGTRLTVV.

The chain combines TRBV6-5 with TRBJ2-7; D not certain. Germline V CDR1 and CDR2: MNHEY, SVGAGI. The CDR3 sequence is 15 residues long. Deletions cut 0 bases from V and 3 bases from J, with 12 bases between. The CDR3 DNA reads as TGTGCCAGCAGTTACTCAGGCTACGGTCTCTACGAGCAGTACTTC. Translated, it gives CASSYSGYGLYEQYF.